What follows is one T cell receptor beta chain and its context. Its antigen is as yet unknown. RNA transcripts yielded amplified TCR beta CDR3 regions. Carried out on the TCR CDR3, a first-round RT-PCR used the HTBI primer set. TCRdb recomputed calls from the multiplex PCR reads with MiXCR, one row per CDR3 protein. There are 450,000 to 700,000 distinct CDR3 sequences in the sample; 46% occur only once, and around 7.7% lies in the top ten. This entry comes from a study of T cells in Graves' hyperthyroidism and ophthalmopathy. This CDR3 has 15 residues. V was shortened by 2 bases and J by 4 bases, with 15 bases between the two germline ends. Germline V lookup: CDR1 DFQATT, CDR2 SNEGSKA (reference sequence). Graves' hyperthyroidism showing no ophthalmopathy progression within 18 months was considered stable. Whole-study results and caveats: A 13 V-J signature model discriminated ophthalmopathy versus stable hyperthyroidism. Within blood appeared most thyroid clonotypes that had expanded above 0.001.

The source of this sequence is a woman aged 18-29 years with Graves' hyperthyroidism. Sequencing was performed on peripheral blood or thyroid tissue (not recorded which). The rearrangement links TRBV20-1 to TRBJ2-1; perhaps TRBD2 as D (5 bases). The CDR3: CSARPLSERYNEQFF. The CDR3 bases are TGCAGTGCTAGACCCCTTAGCGAGAGGTACAATGAGCAGTTCTTC.